The rows below give T cell receptor beta chains drawn from one sample of a study of cytomegalovirus exposure and HLA in healthy donors. Using immunoSEQ multiplex PCR, the repertoire was profiled, and TCRdb retains in-frame clones only, with some absent. The table lists approximately 200,000 clones, about 79% of them singletons, with about 1.8% in the top ten. Sequenced: PBMCs. All receptors derive from a man aged 18 to 29 in good health and CMV-seronegative. Each CDR3 is given with its conserved first and last residue. Each record gives: CDR3 protein, CDR3 DNA, V gene, J gene, clone size, CDR3 length, D gene. A D gene is named only where the DNA matches it firmly. Size is omitted from some rows. Given values are once, few, many or a class for expanded clones.

CDR3aa: CATSDLNTQYF
CDR3nt: TGTGCCACTAGCGACCTTAATACGCAGTATTTT
v_gene: TRBV7-2
j_gene: TRBJ2-3
abundance: .
len: 11
d_gene: .

CDR3aa: CASSILVRAQPQHF
CDR3nt: TGTGCCAGTAGTATCCTCGTGAGAGCCCAGCCCCAGCATTTT
v_gene: TRBV19
j_gene: TRBJ1-5
abundance: .
len: 14
d_gene: .

CDR3aa: CSSSLAQGARGTNSPLHF
CDR3nt: TGTTCCAGCAGCTTAGCCCAGGGGGCGCGCGGGACCAATTCACCCCTCCACTTT
v_gene: TRBV7-9
j_gene: TRBJ1-6
abundance: .
len: 18
d_gene: TRBD1

CDR3aa: CASSVGLTDTQYF
CDR3nt: TGTGCCAGCAGCGTAGGACTCACAGATACGCAGTATTTT
v_gene: TRBV9
j_gene: TRBJ2-3
abundance: once
len: 13
d_gene: .

CDR3aa: CASSLEGQNYEQYF
CDR3nt: TGCGCCAGCAGCTTGGAGGGACAGAACTACGAGCAGTACTTC
v_gene: TRBV5-1
j_gene: TRBJ2-7
abundance: .
len: 14
d_gene: TRBD1

CDR3aa: CASSVKDRVYGYTF
CDR3nt: TGTGCCAGCAGCGTAAAGGACAGGGTCTATGGCTACACCTTC
v_gene: TRBV9
j_gene: TRBJ1-2
abundance: .
len: 14
d_gene: TRBD1

CDR3aa: CASSPQGGSAEAFF
CDR3nt: TGTGCCAGCAGTCCCCAGGGAGGGTCTGCTGAAGCTTTCTTT
v_gene: TRBV6-5
j_gene: TRBJ1-1
abundance: .
len: 14
d_gene: .

CDR3aa: CASAPGSSYEQYF
CDR3nt: TGTGCCAGCGCCCCGGGGAGCTCCTACGAGCAGTACTTC
v_gene: TRBV27
j_gene: TRBJ2-7
abundance: .
len: 13
d_gene: .

CDR3aa: CASLSSNGELFF
CDR3nt: TGTGCCTCCCTATCGTCGAACGGGGAGCTGTTTTTT
v_gene: TRBV30
j_gene: TRBJ2-2
abundance: .
len: 12
d_gene: .

CDR3aa: CASSIAALAGGPSSYEQYF
CDR3nt: TGTGCCAGCAGCATAGCAGCACTAGCGGGAGGGCCGTCTTCCTACGAGCAGTACTTC
v_gene: TRBV5-4
j_gene: TRBJ2-7
abundance: once
len: 19
d_gene: TRBD2

CDR3aa: CASSQPGQGDGYTF
CDR3nt: TGTGCCAGTAGTCAACCGGGACAGGGGGACGGCTACACCTTC
v_gene: TRBV19
j_gene: TRBJ1-2
abundance: once
len: 14
d_gene: TRBD1

CDR3aa: CASSETTSFYEQYF
CDR3nt: TGTGCCAGCAGTGAGACGACTAGTTTCTACGAGCAGTACTTC
v_gene: TRBV5-4
j_gene: TRBJ2-7
abundance: .
len: 14
d_gene: .

CDR3aa: CASRETSGSTDTQYF
CDR3nt: TGTGCCAGTAGGGAGACTAGCGGGAGCACAGATACGCAGTATTTT
v_gene: TRBV19
j_gene: TRBJ2-3
abundance: .
len: 15
d_gene: TRBD2

CDR3aa: CASSPYLGQGQPQHF
CDR3nt: TGTGCCAGCTCACCCTACTTGGGGCAGGGGCAGCCCCAGCATTTT
v_gene: TRBV18
j_gene: TRBJ1-5
abundance: .
len: 15
d_gene: .

CDR3aa: CASDTPLQGYTEAFF
CDR3nt: TGTGCCAGCGATACCCCCCTTCAGGGGTACACTGAAGCTTTCTTT
v_gene: TRBV28
j_gene: TRBJ1-1
abundance: .
len: 15
d_gene: .

CDR3aa: CATSSRLTGEGYTF
CDR3nt: TGTGCCACCAGCAGTCGTTTAACAGGGGAAGGCTACACCTTC
v_gene: TRBV15
j_gene: TRBJ1-2
abundance: .
len: 14
d_gene: TRBD1

CDR3aa: CAISDGSTKRVNEQFF
CDR3nt: TGTGCCATCAGTGACGGCTCCACGAAACGGGTGAATGAGCAGTTCTTC
v_gene: TRBV10-3
j_gene: TRBJ2-1
abundance: .
len: 16
d_gene: .

CDR3aa: CASSPLAGASDTQYF
CDR3nt: TGTGCCAGCAGCCCGCTAGCGGGAGCCTCCGATACGCAGTATTTT
v_gene: TRBV6-1
j_gene: TRBJ2-3
abundance: .
len: 15
d_gene: TRBD2

CDR3aa: CATGRGSYQPQHF
CDR3nt: TGTGCCACGGGTAGGGGGTCTTATCAGCCCCAGCATTTT
v_gene: TRBV5-8
j_gene: TRBJ1-5
abundance: .
len: 13
d_gene: .

CDR3aa: CASRVWGGRETQYF
CDR3nt: TGTGCCAGCAGGGTGTGGGGCGGGAGAGAGACCCAGTACTTC
v_gene: TRBV5-6
j_gene: TRBJ2-5
abundance: .
len: 14
d_gene: TRBD2

CDR3aa: CASSPPDRLNTEAFF
CDR3nt: TGTGCCAGCAGCCCCCCCGACAGGTTGAACACTGAAGCTTTCTTT
v_gene: TRBV6-5
j_gene: TRBJ1-1
abundance: .
len: 15
d_gene: .

CDR3aa: CASSPTGGSQETQYF
CDR3nt: TGTGCCAGCAGCCCGACAGGGGGCAGCCAAGAGACCCAGTACTTC
v_gene: TRBV5-4
j_gene: TRBJ2-5
abundance: .
len: 15
d_gene: TRBD1

CDR3aa: CASSLGLGAFQPQHF
CDR3nt: TGCGCCAGCAGCTTGGGGTTGGGGGCCTTTCAGCCCCAGCATTTT
v_gene: TRBV5-1
j_gene: TRBJ1-5
abundance: .
len: 15
d_gene: .

CDR3aa: CAYPTGEDYGYTF
CDR3nt: TGTGCCTACCCGACAGGGGAGGACTATGGCTACACCTTC
v_gene: TRBV30
j_gene: TRBJ1-2
abundance: .
len: 13
d_gene: TRBD1

CDR3aa: CASSQGSLLQGNQPQHF
CDR3nt: TGCGCCAGCAGCCAAGGGTCGCTCTTACAGGGAAATCAGCCCCAGCATTTT
v_gene: TRBV4-1
j_gene: TRBJ1-5
abundance: few
len: 17
d_gene: .

CDR3aa: CASSTLAGGSYEQYF
CDR3nt: TGTGCCAGCAGCACGTTAGCGGGAGGCTCCTACGAGCAGTACTTC
v_gene: TRBV7-2
j_gene: TRBJ2-7
abundance: .
len: 15
d_gene: TRBD2

CDR3aa: CATLQIYEQYF
CDR3nt: TGTGCCACCCTACAGATCTACGAGCAGTACTTC
v_gene: TRBV6-5
j_gene: TRBJ2-7
abundance: .
len: 11
d_gene: .

CDR3aa: CSVLQGTSGGGELFF
CDR3nt: TGCAGCGTCCTCCAGGGGACTAGCGGAGGCGGGGAGCTGTTTTTT
v_gene: TRBV29-1
j_gene: TRBJ2-2
abundance: .
len: 15
d_gene: TRBD2

CDR3aa: CASSFLALAGGTDTQYF
CDR3nt: TGTGCCAGCAGTTTCCTGGCACTAGCGGGAGGAACAGATACGCAGTATTTT
v_gene: TRBV27
j_gene: TRBJ2-3
abundance: once
len: 17
d_gene: TRBD2

CDR3aa: CASSIRQGSNEQYF
CDR3nt: TGTGCCAGCAGCATAAGACAGGGAAGTAACGAGCAGTACTTC
v_gene: TRBV7-9
j_gene: TRBJ2-7
abundance: .
len: 14
d_gene: TRBD1

CDR3aa: CASSQGLAGGANTGELFF
CDR3nt: TGCGCCAGCAGCCAAGGGCTAGCGGGAGGGGCGAACACCGGGGAGCTGTTTTTT
v_gene: TRBV4-3
j_gene: TRBJ2-2
abundance: few
len: 18
d_gene: TRBD2

CDR3aa: CASSYEGTDTQYF
CDR3nt: TGTGCCAGCAGTTACGAGGGCACAGATACGCAGTATTTT
v_gene: TRBV6-6
j_gene: TRBJ2-3
abundance: .
len: 13
d_gene: .

CDR3aa: CASSPQAGSNEKLFF
CDR3nt: TGTGCCAGCAGCCCCCAAGCAGGGTCTAATGAAAAACTGTTTTTT
v_gene: TRBV11-3
j_gene: TRBJ1-4
abundance: once
len: 15
d_gene: .

CDR3aa: CASSTPGPKYPDEQFF
CDR3nt: TGTGCCAGCAGCACCCCAGGTCCCAAATATCCGGATGAGCAGTTCTTC
v_gene: TRBV9
j_gene: TRBJ2-1
abundance: .
len: 16
d_gene: .

CDR3aa: CASRNSISNYGYTF
CDR3nt: TGTGCCAGCAGGAACAGCATTTCTAACTATGGCTACACCTTC
v_gene: TRBV28
j_gene: TRBJ1-2
abundance: few
len: 14
d_gene: .

CDR3aa: CASSLAPSGGQGPDTQYF
CDR3nt: TGTGCCAGCAGCTTGGCCCCCTCGGGGGGACAGGGTCCAGATACGCAGTATTTT
v_gene: TRBV5-4
j_gene: TRBJ2-3
abundance: .
len: 18
d_gene: TRBD1

CDR3aa: CASGEATDTQYF
CDR3nt: TGTGCCAGTGGGGAGGCCACAGATACGCAGTATTTT
v_gene: TRBV7-9
j_gene: TRBJ2-3
abundance: once
len: 12
d_gene: .

CDR3aa: CASSFDRADQPQHF
CDR3nt: TGTGCCAGCAGCTTCGACAGGGCCGATCAGCCCCAGCATTTT
v_gene: TRBV7-8
j_gene: TRBJ1-5
abundance: .
len: 14
d_gene: TRBD1

CDR3aa: CASSQDGLGLGDTQYF
CDR3nt: TGTGCCAGCAGCCAAGACGGACTAGGTTTAGGAGATACGCAGTATTTT
v_gene: TRBV14
j_gene: TRBJ2-3
abundance: few
len: 16
d_gene: TRBD2

CDR3aa: CASSFRRGAPGGELFF
CDR3nt: TGTGCCAGCAGCTTCCGGCGGGGGGCACCGGGCGGGGAGCTGTTTTTT
v_gene: TRBV7-9
j_gene: TRBJ2-2
abundance: .
len: 16
d_gene: TRBD2

CDR3aa: CASSHTRLAADTQYF
CDR3nt: TGTGCCAGCAGCCATACTCGACTAGCGGCCGATACGCAGTATTTT
v_gene: TRBV5-8
j_gene: TRBJ2-3
abundance: few
len: 15
d_gene: TRBD2

CDR3aa: CASSRNGQQETQYF
CDR3nt: TGTGCCAGCAGCAGAAACGGACAGCAAGAGACCCAGTACTTC
v_gene: TRBV7-3
j_gene: TRBJ2-5
abundance: .
len: 14
d_gene: .

CDR3aa: CASSQPGTGKDEQFF
CDR3nt: TGTGCCAGCAGTCAACCTGGGACAGGGAAAGATGAGCAGTTCTTC
v_gene: TRBV6-5
j_gene: TRBJ2-1
abundance: .
len: 15
d_gene: TRBD1

CDR3aa: CASSPARQGGEQYF
CDR3nt: TGTGCCAGCTCACCCGCCAGACAGGGCGGCGAGCAGTACTTC
v_gene: TRBV18
j_gene: TRBJ2-7
abundance: .
len: 14
d_gene: TRBD1